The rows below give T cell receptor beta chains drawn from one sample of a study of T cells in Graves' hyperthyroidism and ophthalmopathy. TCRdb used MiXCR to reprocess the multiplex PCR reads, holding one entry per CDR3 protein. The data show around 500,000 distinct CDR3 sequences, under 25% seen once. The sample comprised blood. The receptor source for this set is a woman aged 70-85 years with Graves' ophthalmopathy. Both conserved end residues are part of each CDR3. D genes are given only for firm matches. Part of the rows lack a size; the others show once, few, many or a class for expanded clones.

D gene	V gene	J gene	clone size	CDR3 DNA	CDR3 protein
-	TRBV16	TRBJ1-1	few	TGTGCCAGCAGCCTTCACATGAACACTGAAGCTTTCTTT	CASSLHMNTEAFF
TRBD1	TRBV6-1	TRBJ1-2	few	TGTGCCAGCAGTGAAGACAGGGGGCTAAATGGCTACACCTTC	CASSEDRGLNGYTF
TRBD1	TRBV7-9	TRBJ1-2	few	TGTGCCAGCAGCTTGAGTTCGGGACAGGGGGCTAATGGCTACACCTTC	CASSLSSGQGANGYTF
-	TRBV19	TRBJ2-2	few	TGTGCCAGTAGTATAGTTGGACTGAACACCGGGGAGCTGTTTTTT	CASSIVGLNTGELFF
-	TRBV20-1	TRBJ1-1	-	TGCAGTGCTAGAGATCTCAGCCAGGGGTTCACTGAAGCTTTCTTT	CSARDLSQGFTEAFF
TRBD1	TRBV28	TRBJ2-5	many	TGTGCCAGCAGTTTCGGGGACAGGGTAGAGACCCAGTACTTC	CASSFGDRVETQYF
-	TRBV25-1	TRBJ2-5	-	TGTGCCAGCAGTGAAGGGTTTGTGGAGACCCAGTACTTC	CASSEGFVETQYF
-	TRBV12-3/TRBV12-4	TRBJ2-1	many	TGTGCCAGCAGTTTAGCGCCAAGCTCCTACAATGAGCAGTTCTTC	CASSLAPSSYNEQFF
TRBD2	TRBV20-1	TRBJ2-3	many	TGCAGTGCTAGGAGACTAGCCACAGATACGCAGTATTTT	CSARRLATDTQYF
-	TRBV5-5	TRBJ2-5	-	TGTGCCAGCAGCTTGCCCAGACAGCAAGAGACCCAGTACTTC	CASSLPRQQETQYF
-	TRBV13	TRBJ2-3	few	TGTGCCAGCAGCTCCGCCGGGCAAACAGATACGCAGTATTTT	CASSSAGQTDTQYF
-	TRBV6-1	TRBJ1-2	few	TGTGCCAGCAGCCAACTCGGTTTCCGTTATGGCTACACCTTC	CASSQLGFRYGYTF
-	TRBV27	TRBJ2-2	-	TGTGCCAGCAGTTCTGTAGTGGGCGGGGAGCTGTTTTTT	CASSSVVGGELFF
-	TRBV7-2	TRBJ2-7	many	TGTGCCAGCAGACAAGCGGCAGCTCGCGAGCAGTACTTC	CASRQAAAREQYF
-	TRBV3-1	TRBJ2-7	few	TGTGCCAGCAGCCAAGGGTGGGGATCCGAGCAGTACTTC	CASSQGWGSEQYF
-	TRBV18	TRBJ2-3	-	TGTGCCAGCTCACCACTGAAAACAGATACGCAGTATTTT	CASSPLKTDTQYF
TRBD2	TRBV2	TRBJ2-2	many	TGTGCCAGCAGTGCCGGCGGGGGGAACACCGGGGAGCTGTTTTTT	CASSAGGGNTGELFF
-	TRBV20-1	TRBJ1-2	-	TGCAGTGCTAGAGATCCCAGGTCCTATGGCTACACCTTC	CSARDPRSYGYTF
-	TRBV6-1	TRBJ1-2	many	TGTGCCAGCAGTGAGGGAAGGTTTGACGGCTACACCTTC	CASSEGRFDGYTF
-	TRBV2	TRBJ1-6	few	TGTGCCAGCGGCCTGATCGGGACGGGCTCTTCACCCCTCCACTTT	CASGLIGTGSSPLHF
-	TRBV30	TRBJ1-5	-	TGTGCCTGGAGCCAAAATTTTCGACTGGGCAATCAGCCCCAGCATTTT	CAWSQNFRLGNQPQHF
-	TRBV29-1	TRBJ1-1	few	TGCAGCGTCCGCAGGATGAACACTGAAGCTTTCTTT	CSVRRMNTEAFF
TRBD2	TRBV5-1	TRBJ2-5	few	TGCGCCAGCAGCTCTCCGGCTAGCGGGAGAGGAGAGACCCAGTACTTC	CASSSPASGRGETQYF
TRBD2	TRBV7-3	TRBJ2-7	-	TGTGCCAGCAGCTCAGGGGCCACTAGCGGGAGCTACGAGCAGTACTTC	CASSSGATSGSYEQYF
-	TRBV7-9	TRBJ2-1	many	TGTGCCAGCAGCTTTATAAGGGGTCTATCCTACAATGAGCAGTTCTTC	CASSFIRGLSYNEQFF
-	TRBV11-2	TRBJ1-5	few	TGTGCCAGCAGATACCAGGGATTCGATCAGCCCCAGCATTTT	CASRYQGFDQPQHF
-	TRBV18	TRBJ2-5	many	TGTGCCAGCTCACCCACGGGAGAGACCCAGTACTTC	CASSPTGETQYF
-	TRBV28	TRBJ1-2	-	TGTGCCAGCAGTTTAAAGGGGTATGGCTACACCTTC	CASSLKGYGYTF
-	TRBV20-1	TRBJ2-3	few	TGCAGCGGCGAGCGTGATACGCAGTATTTT	CSGERDTQYF
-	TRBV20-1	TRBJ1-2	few	TGCAGTGCTAGGGTTGGGTCGGGTGGCTACACCTTC	CSARVGSGGYTF
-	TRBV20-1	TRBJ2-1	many	TGCAGTGCCCCCCGAGAGGGCAATGAGCAGTTCTTC	CSAPREGNEQFF
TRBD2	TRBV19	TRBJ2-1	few	TGTGCCGTCCAGAGCGGGACCTCCTACAATGAGCAGTTCTTC	CAVQSGTSYNEQFF
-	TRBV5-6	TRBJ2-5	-	TGTGCCAGCAGCTTGGATCTTTTTCAAGAGACCCAGTACTTC	CASSLDLFQETQYF
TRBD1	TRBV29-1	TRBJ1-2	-	TGCAGCGTTGGACAGGGAGCCAGCTATGGCTACACCTTC	CSVGQGASYGYTF
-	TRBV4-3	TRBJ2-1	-	TGCGCCAGCAGCCAAGTGTTTGAATACAATGAGCAGTTCTTC	CASSQVFEYNEQFF
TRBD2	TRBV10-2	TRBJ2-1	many	TGCGCCAGCGGTCTAGCGGGAAACAATGAGCAGTTCTTC	CASGLAGNNEQFF
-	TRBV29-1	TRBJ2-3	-	TGCAGCGTTCCGGGACTCACAGATACGCAGTATTTT	CSVPGLTDTQYF
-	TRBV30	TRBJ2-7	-	TGTGCCTGGAATGCCGTGAGCTCCTACGAGCAGTACTTC	CAWNAVSSYEQYF
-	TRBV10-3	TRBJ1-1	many	TGTGCCATCAGTGAGTCGGGTCAGATGAACACTGAAGCTTTCTTT	CAISESGQMNTEAFF
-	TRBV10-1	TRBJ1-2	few	TGCGCCAGCAGTGAGTCAGGCAGACTCGGCTATGGCTACACCTTC	CASSESGRLGYGYTF
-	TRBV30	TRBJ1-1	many	TGTGCCTGGGGACTGGGCAACACTGAAGCTTTCTTT	CAWGLGNTEAFF
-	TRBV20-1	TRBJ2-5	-	TGCAGTGCTGGCCCGTTCGGGTCCCAAGAGACCCAGTACTTC	CSAGPFGSQETQYF
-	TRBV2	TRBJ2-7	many	TGTGCCAGCAGGAATCTAGCTAGGATGGGCGAGCAGTACTTC	CASRNLARMGEQYF
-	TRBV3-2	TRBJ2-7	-	TGTGCCAGCAGCCCAATAAACGAGCAGTACTTC	CASSPINEQYF
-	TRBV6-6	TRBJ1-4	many	TGTGCCAGCAGTTCCGGACCGGGGGGCGTGGAAAAACTGTTTTTT	CASSSGPGGVEKLFF
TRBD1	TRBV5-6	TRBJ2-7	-	TGTGCCAGCAGCTTGCCGGGACAGGCCTCGGGGGAGCAGTACTTC	CASSLPGQASGEQYF
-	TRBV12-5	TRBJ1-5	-	TGTGCTAGTGGTTTTGAGCTCAATCAGCCCCAGCATTTT	CASGFELNQPQHF
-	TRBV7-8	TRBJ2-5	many	TGTGCCAGCAGCTTAGGCAGGGGAGATGAGACCCAGTACTTC	CASSLGRGDETQYF